The present TCR beta chain was sequenced within a study of shared clonotypes between healthy human individuals. The overall study: Every donor yielded three CD4 naive, three CD4 memory, two CD8 naive and one CD8 memory plate. General study results and limits: It was anticipated that sequencing depth would influence how many clonotypes donors shared.

Naive CD8 isolation took CD45RO-negative cells positively selected for CCR7 and excluded terminally differentiated effector memory CD45RA+ cells. All donors were healthy HIV-negative adults lacking recent acute infections or vaccinations. This CDR3 is 18 amino acids long. Losses at the gene ends were 2 bases for V and 3 bases for J; bases not matched to a gene: 10. From germline, CDR1 is SGHRS and CDR2 YFSETQ. Deep was the level at which the assay was run. Only in-frame clones appear in the TCRdb table, and some are missing; sequencing was by immunoSEQ multiplex PCR. This table holds 2 million to 2.5 million clones, under 95% found once. A word on this clone: Its antigen remains unknown.

Sequencing was carried out using naive CD8+ T cells from PBMCs. The TCR comes from a man younger than 30 in good health. Some clones in this sample may be carry-over from other donors' samples. The V gene is TRBV5-1, the J gene TRBJ2-3; 12 bases fit TRBD2. The CDR3 DNA is TGCGCCAGCAGCTTAGGACTAGCGGGACCAAGTGGGACAGATACGCAGTATTTT. Protein sequence: CASSLGLAGPSGTDTQYF.